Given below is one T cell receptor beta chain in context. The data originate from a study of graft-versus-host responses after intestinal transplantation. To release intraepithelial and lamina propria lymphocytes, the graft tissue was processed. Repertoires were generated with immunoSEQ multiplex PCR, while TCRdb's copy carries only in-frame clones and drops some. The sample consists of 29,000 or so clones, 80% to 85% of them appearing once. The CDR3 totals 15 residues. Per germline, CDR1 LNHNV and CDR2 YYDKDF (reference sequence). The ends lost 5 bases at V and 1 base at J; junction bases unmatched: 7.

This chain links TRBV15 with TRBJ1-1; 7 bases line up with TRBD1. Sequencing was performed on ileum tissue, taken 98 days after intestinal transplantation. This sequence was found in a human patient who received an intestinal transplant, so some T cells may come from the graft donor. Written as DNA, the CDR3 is TGTGCCACCAGCTCCCGGACAGGCCAGAACACTGAAGCTTTCTTT. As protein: CATSSRTGQNTEAFF.